This is a list of T cell receptor beta chains from one sample in a study of response to subunit inactivated influenza vaccine. TCRdb reanalysed the RT-PCR reads using MiXCR and keeps one entry per CDR3 protein. The sample records some 640,000 distinct CDR3 sequences, about 15% being singletons. The sequences come from PBMCs from blood, collected around two weeks before vaccination. The source of these receptors is a man aged 45 to 65 who received an inactivated influenza vaccine. Both conserved end residues are part of each CDR3. A D gene is named only where the DNA matches it firmly. Only part of the rows carry a size: once, few, many, or a class if the clone is expanded.

clone_size	v_call	j_call	d_call	cdr3_aa	cdr3_nt
many	TRBV7-2	TRBJ1-2	NA	CASSLTANYGYTF	TGTGCCAGCAGTTTAACCGCTAACTATGGCTACACCTTC
few	TRBV4-2	TRBJ2-3	NA	CASSQSDRADTQYF	TGTGCCAGCAGCCAATCTGACCGAGCGGATACGCAGTATTTT
many	TRBV7-2	TRBJ2-7	NA	CASSLVGGINYEQYF	TGTGCCAGCAGCTTAGTGGGGGGTATAAACTACGAGCAGTACTTC
NA	TRBV4-3	TRBJ1-6	NA	CASSQRSGRDSPLHF	TGCGCCAGCAGCCAAAGGTCGGGAAGGGATTCACCCCTCCACTTT
many	TRBV7-9	TRBJ1-1	NA	CASSGQFLNTEAFF	TGTGCCAGCAGCGGACAGTTTCTGAACACTGAAGCTTTCTTT
few	TRBV6-2/TRBV6-3	TRBJ2-7	NA	CASSYSGYGYEQYF	TGTGCCAGCAGTTACTCGGGGTACGGCTACGAGCAGTACTTC
NA	TRBV20-1	TRBJ2-2	TRBD1	CSASARGRAAGELFF	TGCAGTGCTAGCGCCAGGGGGCGCGCGGCCGGGGAGCTGTTTTTT
few	TRBV29-1	TRBJ2-1	TRBD2	CSGTSREQQFF	TGCAGCGGGACTTCGCGGGAGCAGCAGTTCTTC
few	TRBV9	TRBJ1-2	NA	CASSPNLGHYGYTF	TGTGCCAGCAGTCCTAATCTGGGCCACTATGGCTACACCTTC
many	TRBV29-1	TRBJ2-3	TRBD1	CSARGKGQGSTDTQYF	TGCAGCGCGCGAGGAAAGGGACAGGGAAGCACAGATACGCAGTATTTT
NA	TRBV11-2	TRBJ2-5	NA	CASSLVASKKIETQYF	TGTGCCAGCAGCTTAGTGGCCTCCAAAAAGATCGAGACCCAGTACTTC
few	TRBV15	TRBJ1-2	NA	CATSNDSNYGYTF	TGTGCCACCAGCAACGACAGCAACTATGGCTACACCTTC
NA	TRBV20-1	TRBJ1-5	NA	CSALDRPQGPQHF	TGCAGTGCTCTTGACAGGCCCCAAGGGCCCCAGCATTTT
NA	TRBV5-5	TRBJ1-1	TRBD1	CASSSVPRGVNTEAFF	TGTGCCAGCAGCTCAGTACCCAGGGGGGTGAACACTGAAGCTTTCTTT
many	TRBV6-5	TRBJ2-2	TRBD1	CASSNRDRVTGELFF	TGTGCCAGCAGTAACCGGGACAGGGTCACCGGGGAGCTGTTTTTT
NA	TRBV9	TRBJ2-7	NA	CASSAERGTEQYF	TGTGCCAGCAGCGCCGAGAGGGGTACCGAGCAGTACTTC
few	TRBV19	TRBJ1-5	NA	CASSRGVWGNQPQHF	TGTGCCAGTAGTAGAGGGGTTTGGGGCAATCAGCCCCAGCATTTT
many	TRBV25-1	TRBJ2-1	TRBD2	CASSGGLAAYNEQFF	TGTGCCAGCAGTGGGGGACTAGCTGCTTACAATGAGCAGTTCTTC
few	TRBV11-2	TRBJ2-3	NA	CASSSMADTQYF	TGTGCCAGCAGCTCAATGGCAGATACGCAGTATTTT
NA	TRBV27	TRBJ2-6	NA	CASRKSSGANVLTF	TGTGCCAGTAGAAAGAGCTCTGGGGCCAACGTCCTGACTTTC
few	TRBV12-3/TRBV12-4	TRBJ2-1	NA	CASSGARREVHEQFF	TGTGCCAGCAGTGGGGCCCGCAGGGAGGTTCATGAGCAGTTCTTC
few	TRBV5-1	TRBJ2-2	TRBD2	CASSFPAGGAGELFF	TGCGCCAGCAGCTTCCCAGCGGGAGGGGCCGGGGAGCTGTTTTTT
few	TRBV7-2	TRBJ1-5	NA	CASSPSLGVGNQPQHF	TGTGCCAGCAGCCCCTCGTTGGGCGTTGGCAATCAGCCCCAGCATTTT
NA	TRBV10-3	TRBJ2-7	NA	CAISEPGSPRNEQYF	TGTGCCATCAGTGAGCCCGGGAGCCCGAGGAACGAGCAGTACTTC
few	TRBV5-6	TRBJ1-1	TRBD1	CASSLGETGIDSTEAFF	TGTGCCAGCAGCTTGGGCGAGACAGGGATTGACTCCACTGAAGCTTTCTTT
NA	TRBV7-2	TRBJ2-3	TRBD2	CASRTGLAVADTQYF	TGTGCCAGCAGAACGGGACTAGCGGTCGCAGATACGCAGTATTTT
many	TRBV12-3/TRBV12-4	TRBJ2-1	NA	CASSLGSEQFF	TGTGCCAGCAGTCTGGGCAGTGAGCAGTTCTTC
few	TRBV6-2/TRBV6-3	TRBJ2-3	NA	CASSYPTNRDTQYF	TGTGCCAGCAGTTACCCGACTAATCGAGATACGCAGTATTTT
few	TRBV7-9	TRBJ2-5	NA	CASRLGGETQYF	TGTGCCAGCAGGTTAGGGGGAGAGACCCAGTACTTC
NA	TRBV4-1	TRBJ2-1	NA	CASSQTGRWADEQFF	TGCGCCAGCAGCCAAACCGGTCGTTGGGCCGATGAGCAGTTCTTC
NA	TRBV12-3/TRBV12-4	TRBJ1-5	TRBD1	CASSLADRGGQPQHF	TGTGCCAGCAGTTTAGCGGACAGGGGAGGTCAGCCCCAGCATTTT
NA	TRBV15	TRBJ2-3	TRBD1	CATSRGGQGAGDTQYF	TGTGCCACCAGCAGAGGGGGACAGGGGGCAGGAGATACGCAGTATTTT
NA	TRBV5-8	TRBJ1-2	TRBD1	CASSSDRGWPFLYGYTF	TGTGCCAGCAGCTCGGACAGGGGGTGGCCATTTCTCTATGGCTACACCTTC
few	TRBV24-1	TRBJ2-7	NA	CATSDAMDSYEQYF	TGTGCCACCAGTGACGCCATGGACTCCTACGAGCAGTACTTC
many	TRBV7-9	TRBJ2-3	NA	CASSLSTDTQYF	TGTGCCAGCAGCCTCAGCACAGATACGCAGTATTTT
few	TRBV4-2	TRBJ2-6	NA	CASSQEYRSSGANVLTF	TGTGCCAGCAGCCAAGAATACAGAAGCTCTGGGGCCAACGTCCTGACTTTC
NA	TRBV7-9	TRBJ2-7	TRBD1	CASSISGTDSYEQYF	TGTGCCAGCAGCATTTCCGGGACAGACTCCTACGAGCAGTACTTC
few	TRBV4-1	TRBJ2-7	NA	CASSPWTLGPYEQYF	TGCGCCAGCAGCCCTTGGACACTAGGACCCTACGAGCAGTACTTC
once	TRBV5-6	TRBJ2-1	TRBD2	CASSLVGSRGGIDEQFF	TGTGCCAGCAGCTTGGTTGGCTCGCGGGGGGGCATCGATGAGCAGTTCTTC
NA	TRBV20-1	TRBJ1-4	NA	CSALEGWSGSGGKLFF	TGCAGTGCTTTAGAGGGCTGGTCAGGGTCGGGTGGAAAACTGTTTTTT
NA	TRBV19	TRBJ2-3	NA	CASSGQRDTSTDTQYF	TGTGCCAGTAGCGGACAGCGGGATACATCCACAGATACGCAGTATTTT
few	TRBV4-3	TRBJ1-3	NA	CASSDRTASGNTIYF	TGCGCCAGCAGCGACCGGACTGCCTCTGGAAACACCATATATTTT
few	TRBV27	TRBJ2-5	TRBD2	CASSLGRTSGVETQYF	TGTGCCAGCAGTTTAGGCCGGACTAGCGGGGTGGAGACCCAGTACTTC
NA	TRBV30	TRBJ1-5	NA	CAWNRQGGNQPQHF	TGTGCCTGGAACCGTCAGGGAGGCAATCAGCCCCAGCATTTT
NA	TRBV20-1	TRBJ2-1	TRBD2	CSARDPSGGSSSYNEQFF	TGCAGTGCCAGGGACCCTAGCGGGGGGTCCAGCTCCTACAATGAGCAGTTCTTC
few	TRBV12-3/TRBV12-4	TRBJ2-7	NA	CASSLAPRGVYF	TGTGCCAGCAGTTTAGCGCCCCGCGGGGTCTACTTC
few	TRBV7-9	TRBJ2-7	TRBD1	CASSWPPGQLSYEQYF	TGTGCCAGCAGCTGGCCCCCGGGACAGCTATCCTACGAGCAGTACTTC
few	TRBV20-1	TRBJ2-5	NA	CSARSPEGVGETQYF	TGCAGTGCTAGATCTCCAGAGGGCGTTGGGGAGACCCAGTACTTC
NA	TRBV5-1	TRBJ2-1	NA	CASSRETDYNEQFF	TGCGCCAGCAGCCGGGAGACAGATTACAATGAGCAGTTCTTC
NA	TRBV4-1	TRBJ2-4	NA	CASSQDSPFQAGPKPYNIQYF	TGCGCCAGCAGCCAAGACTCCCCTTTTCAGGCAGGGCCCAAGCCCTATAACATTCAGTACTTC
few	TRBV6-2/TRBV6-3	TRBJ2-1	TRBD2	CASRVRGAGSYNEQFF	TGTGCCAGCAGGGTACGGGGAGCGGGAAGCTACAATGAGCAGTTCTTC
NA	TRBV5-6	TRBJ2-3	TRBD1	CASSPLRGRSTDTQYF	TGTGCCAGCAGCCCTCTCAGGGGGCGAAGCACAGATACGCAGTATTTT
NA	TRBV29-1	TRBJ1-1	TRBD1	CSGRDRSMAEAFF	TGCAGCGGGAGGGACAGGAGCATGGCTGAAGCTTTCTTT
few	TRBV20-1	TRBJ2-3	NA	CSARALLYYTDTQYF	TGCAGTGCCCGCGCCCTGCTCTATTACACAGATACGCAGTATTTT
NA	TRBV6-6	TRBJ2-7	NA	CASRRGTPYEQYF	TGTGCCAGCAGACGCGGGACCCCCTACGAGCAGTACTTC
few	TRBV29-1	TRBJ2-1	NA	CSVESATPGDNEQFF	TGCAGCGTTGAATCAGCGACCCCTGGAGACAATGAGCAGTTCTTC
NA	TRBV11-2	TRBJ2-4	NA	CASSSPSMINIQYF	TGTGCCAGCAGCTCCCCGAGTATGATCAACATTCAGTACTTC
few	TRBV20-1	TRBJ2-1	TRBD2	CSARDVAGGWNEQFF	TGCAGTGCTAGAGATGTAGCGGGAGGCTGGAATGAGCAGTTCTTC
few	TRBV30	TRBJ1-4	TRBD1	CAWSVLPNRGRGEKLFF	TGTGCCTGGAGTGTACTACCAAACAGGGGGCGCGGTGAAAAACTGTTTTTT
many	TRBV5-1	TRBJ2-3	NA	CASSLGVRASTDTQYF	TGCGCCAGCAGCTTGGGGGTACGGGCGAGCACAGATACGCAGTATTTT